This T cell receptor (beta chain) was recorded in a study of T cells in Graves' hyperthyroidism and ophthalmopathy. Regarding the study as a whole: In validation, the model predicted ophthalmopathy. These predictions came a median roughly 7.1 months before onset. Using 13 V-J features, a model discriminated ophthalmopathy from stable hyperthyroidism.

Authors of the study amplified TCR beta CDR3 regions from RNA transcripts. Carried out on the TCR CDR3, a first-round RT-PCR used the HTBI primer set. A single record per CDR3 protein comes from TCRdb applying MiXCR to the multiplex PCR reads. Altogether about 660,000 distinct CDR3 sequences are present, roughly 46% being singletons, with the ten largest covering roughly 7.2%. A word on this clonotype: Its antigen remains unknown.

V lost 2 bases to trimming and J lost 3 bases, with 7 bases between them. This CDR3 contains 13 residues. From germline, CDR1 is MNHEY and CDR2 SVGAGI. Not enrolled were patients with uncontrolled infection, other autoimmune disease, pregnancy or lactation. This TCR was sampled from an adult man with Graves' disease, either hyperthyroidism or ophthalmopathy (not recorded which). The V and J genes are TRBV6-5 and TRBJ2-5; D unresolved. Sequencing was performed on peripheral blood or thyroid tissue (not recorded which). CDR3 nucleotide sequence: TGTGCCAGCAGTTACGAGGCGGAAGAGACCCAGTACTTC. Translation gives CASSYEAEETQYF.